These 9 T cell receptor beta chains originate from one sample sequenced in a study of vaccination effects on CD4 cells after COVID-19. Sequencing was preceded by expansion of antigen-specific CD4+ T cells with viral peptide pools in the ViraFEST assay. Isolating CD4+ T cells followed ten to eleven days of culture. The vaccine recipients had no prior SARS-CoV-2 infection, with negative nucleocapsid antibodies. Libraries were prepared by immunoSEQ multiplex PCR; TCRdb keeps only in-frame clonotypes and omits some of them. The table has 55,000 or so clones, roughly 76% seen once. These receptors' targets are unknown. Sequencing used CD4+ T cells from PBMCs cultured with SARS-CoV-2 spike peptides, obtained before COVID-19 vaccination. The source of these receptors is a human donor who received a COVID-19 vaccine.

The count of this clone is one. The CDR3 region is CAWRLGRKNSPLHF. The CDR3 DNA sequence: TGTGCCTGGAGATTAGGGAGAAAGAATTCACCCCTCCACTTT. J is TRBJ1-6 and V is TRBV30; D gene uncertain. Germline V gene sequence: CDR1 GTSNPN, CDR2 SVGIG (reference sequence). V was clipped by 3 bases and J by 7 bases, with 13 bases between them. The CDR3 sequence is 14 residues long.

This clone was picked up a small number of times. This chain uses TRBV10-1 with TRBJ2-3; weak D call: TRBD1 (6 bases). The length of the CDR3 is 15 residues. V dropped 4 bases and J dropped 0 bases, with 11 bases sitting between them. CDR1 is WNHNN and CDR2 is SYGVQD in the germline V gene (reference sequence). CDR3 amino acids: CASSGTAPSTDTQYF. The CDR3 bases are TGCGCCAGCAGTGGGACAGCCCCTAGCACAGATACGCAGTATTTT.

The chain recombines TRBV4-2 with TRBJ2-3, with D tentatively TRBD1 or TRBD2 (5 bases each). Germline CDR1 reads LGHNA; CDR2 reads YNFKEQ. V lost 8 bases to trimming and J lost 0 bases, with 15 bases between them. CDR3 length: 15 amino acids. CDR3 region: CASGTRTHSTDTQYF. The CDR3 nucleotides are TGTGCCAGCGGGACCCGGACGCACAGCACAGATACGCAGTATTTT.

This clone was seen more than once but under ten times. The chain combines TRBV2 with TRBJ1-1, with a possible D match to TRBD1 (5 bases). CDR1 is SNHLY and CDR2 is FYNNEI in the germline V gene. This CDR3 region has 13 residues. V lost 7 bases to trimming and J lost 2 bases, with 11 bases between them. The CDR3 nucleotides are TGTGCCAGCACTCTGGGGCACAACACTGAAGCTTTCTTT. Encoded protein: CASTLGHNTEAFF.

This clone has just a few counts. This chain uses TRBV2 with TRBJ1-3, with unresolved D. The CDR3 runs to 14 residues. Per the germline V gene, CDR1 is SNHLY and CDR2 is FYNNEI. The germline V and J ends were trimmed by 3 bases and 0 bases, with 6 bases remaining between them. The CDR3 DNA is TGTGCCAGCAGTGATCAGGTCTCTGGAAACACCATATATTTT. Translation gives CASSDQVSGNTIYF.

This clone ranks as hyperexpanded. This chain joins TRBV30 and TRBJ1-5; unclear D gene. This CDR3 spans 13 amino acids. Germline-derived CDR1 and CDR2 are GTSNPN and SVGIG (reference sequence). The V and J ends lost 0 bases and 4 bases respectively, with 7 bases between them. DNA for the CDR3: TGTGCCTGGAGTGTAACCCTGAATCAGCCCCAGCATTTT. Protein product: CAWSVTLNQPQHF.

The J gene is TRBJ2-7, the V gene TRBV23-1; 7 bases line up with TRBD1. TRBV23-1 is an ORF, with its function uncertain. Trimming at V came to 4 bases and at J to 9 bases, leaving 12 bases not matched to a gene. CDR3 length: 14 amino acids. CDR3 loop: CASSRSQDRAGQYF. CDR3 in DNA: TGCGCCAGCAGTCGCTCCCAAGACAGGGCGGGGCAGTACTTC.

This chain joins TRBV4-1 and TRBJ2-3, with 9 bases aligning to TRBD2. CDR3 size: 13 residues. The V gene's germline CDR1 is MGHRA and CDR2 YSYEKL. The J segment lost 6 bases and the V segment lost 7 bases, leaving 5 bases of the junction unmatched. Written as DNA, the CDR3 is TGCGCCAGCAAAGCGGGGGGCCGGGATACGCAGTATTTT. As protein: CASKAGGRDTQYF.

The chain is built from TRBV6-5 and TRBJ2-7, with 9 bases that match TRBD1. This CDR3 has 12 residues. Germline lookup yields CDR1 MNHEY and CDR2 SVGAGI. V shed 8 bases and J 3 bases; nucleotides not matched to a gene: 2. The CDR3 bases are TGTGCCAGCCGGACAGGGGACTACGAGCAGTACTTC. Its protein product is CASRTGDYEQYF.